The rows below give T cell receptor beta chains drawn from one sample of a study of shared clonotypes between healthy human individuals. Sequenced by immunoSEQ multiplex PCR; TCRdb stores in-frame clones only, minus some. The repertoire holds approximately 740,000 clones, with approximately 92% as singletons. Source material: naive CD8+ T cells sorted from blood. All receptors derive from a man aged 30 to 45 in good health. Each CDR3 is given with its conserved first and last residue. The D gene is left open where the match is weak. Expanded clones are given a class, and other clones once, few, many or no size at all.

abundance: few; v_gene: TRBV7-9; d_gene: TRBD2; j_gene: TRBJ2-1; CDR3nt: TGTGCCAGCAGCTTAGTTAGCGGGAGGGGCAATGAGCAGTTCTTC; CDR3aa: CASSLVSGRGNEQFF
abundance: -; v_gene: TRBV13; d_gene: -; j_gene: TRBJ2-2; CDR3nt: TGTGCCAGCAGCTTAGCGGGAGCCGGCGTTAGGACCGGGGAGCTGTTTTTT; CDR3aa: CASSLAGAGVRTGELFF
abundance: -; v_gene: TRBV15; d_gene: TRBD2; j_gene: TRBJ2-1; CDR3nt: TGTGCCACCAGTCCAAAGACTAGCGGGAGTCGGAATGAGCAGTTCTTC; CDR3aa: CATSPKTSGSRNEQFF
abundance: -; v_gene: TRBV28; d_gene: TRBD2; j_gene: TRBJ2-1; CDR3nt: TGTGCCAGCAGTTTATGGGCTAGCGGGGTCTACAATGAGCAGTTCTTC; CDR3aa: CASSLWASGVYNEQFF
abundance: -; v_gene: TRBV7-8; d_gene: -; j_gene: TRBJ2-7; CDR3nt: TGTGCCAGCAGCTCAAAAATCGACAGGCCAGGGCCCCGAAACGAGCAGTACTTC; CDR3aa: CASSSKIDRPGPRNEQYF
abundance: -; v_gene: TRBV6-6; d_gene: -; j_gene: TRBJ2-1; CDR3nt: TGTGCCAGCAGGGACGTCTCGATTGAGCAGTTCTTC; CDR3aa: CASRDVSIEQFF
abundance: -; v_gene: TRBV6-5; d_gene: -; j_gene: TRBJ2-7; CDR3nt: TGTGCCAGCAGTACCGACCGCTACGAGCAGTACTTC; CDR3aa: CASSTDRYEQYF
abundance: -; v_gene: TRBV7-9; d_gene: TRBD1; j_gene: TRBJ2-1; CDR3nt: TGTGCCAGCAGCGACCCGGGACAGGCGGGATACAATGAGCAGTTCTTC; CDR3aa: CASSDPGQAGYNEQFF
abundance: -; v_gene: TRBV2; d_gene: TRBD1; j_gene: TRBJ2-7; CDR3nt: TGTGCCAGCCACCAGGTGGGGACAGCCTACGAGCAGTACTTC; CDR3aa: CASHQVGTAYEQYF
abundance: -; v_gene: TRBV5-6; d_gene: -; j_gene: TRBJ2-2; CDR3nt: TGTGCCAGCAGCTTGTACAGCACCGGGGAGCTGTTTTTT; CDR3aa: CASSLYSTGELFF
abundance: once; v_gene: TRBV27; d_gene: -; j_gene: TRBJ2-3; CDR3nt: TGTGCCAGCAGTTTAGGGGCTAGGGGAGGCACAGATACGCAGTATTTT; CDR3aa: CASSLGARGGTDTQYF
abundance: -; v_gene: TRBV9; d_gene: TRBD2; j_gene: TRBJ2-5; CDR3nt: TGTGCCAGCAAGTCACTAGCGGACGAAGAGACCCAGTACTTC; CDR3aa: CASKSLADEETQYF
abundance: -; v_gene: TRBV5-1; d_gene: -; j_gene: TRBJ1-1; CDR3nt: TGCGCCAGCAGCTTATCTAGGGGGTTTTTAACTGAAGCTTTCTTT; CDR3aa: CASSLSRGFLTEAFF
abundance: once; v_gene: TRBV30; d_gene: TRBD1; j_gene: TRBJ1-2; CDR3nt: TGTGCCTGGAGCCCTCCCGACAGGGGTGGGGACTATGGCTACACCTTC; CDR3aa: CAWSPPDRGGDYGYTF
abundance: -; v_gene: TRBV4-3; d_gene: TRBD2; j_gene: TRBJ2-3; CDR3nt: TGCGCCAGCAGCCTTTGGACTAGCGGGATTGATACAGATACGCAGTATTTT; CDR3aa: CASSLWTSGIDTDTQYF
abundance: -; v_gene: TRBV28; d_gene: TRBD1; j_gene: TRBJ2-7; CDR3nt: TGTGCCAGCAGCCCTCGGGACAGTCTTTTCGAGCAGTACTTC; CDR3aa: CASSPRDSLFEQYF
abundance: -; v_gene: TRBV5-1; d_gene: TRBD2; j_gene: TRBJ2-2; CDR3nt: TGCGCCAGCAGCTTCAGGCTAGCGGGAGCAACCGGGGAGCTGTTTTTT; CDR3aa: CASSFRLAGATGELFF
abundance: -; v_gene: TRBV7-6; d_gene: -; j_gene: TRBJ2-1; CDR3nt: TGTGCCAGCAGCCCGGACTTCAGCTCCTACAATGAGCAGTTCTTC; CDR3aa: CASSPDFSSYNEQFF
abundance: -; v_gene: TRBV28; d_gene: TRBD2; j_gene: TRBJ2-1; CDR3nt: TGTGCCAGCAGCTCGGGACTAGCGGGAGTCTACAATGAGCAGTTCTTC; CDR3aa: CASSSGLAGVYNEQFF
abundance: -; v_gene: TRBV27; d_gene: -; j_gene: TRBJ1-2; CDR3nt: TGTGCCAGCAGTTTACGTCCGGAGAACTATGGCTACACCTTC; CDR3aa: CASSLRPENYGYTF
abundance: -; v_gene: TRBV5-6; d_gene: TRBD2; j_gene: TRBJ2-2; CDR3nt: TGTGCCAGCAGGATGTTGCGGGAGCTTACCGGGGAGCTGTTTTTT; CDR3aa: CASRMLRELTGELFF
abundance: -; v_gene: TRBV6-1; d_gene: -; j_gene: TRBJ1-2; CDR3nt: TGTGCCAGCAGTGTAGAAGCATACAGTAGGTATGGCTACACCTTC; CDR3aa: CASSVEAYSRYGYTF
abundance: -; v_gene: TRBV4-3; d_gene: -; j_gene: TRBJ2-7; CDR3nt: TGCGCCAGCAGCCAAGGAATAGCGGCAGCCTACGAGCAGTACTTC; CDR3aa: CASSQGIAAAYEQYF
abundance: once; v_gene: TRBV29-1; d_gene: TRBD2; j_gene: TRBJ2-3; CDR3nt: TGCAGCGTTGAAGACCTACCTAGCGGGAGAGGGACAGATACGCAGTATTTT; CDR3aa: CSVEDLPSGRGTDTQYF
abundance: -; v_gene: TRBV7-9; d_gene: TRBD2; j_gene: TRBJ2-7; CDR3nt: TGTGCCAGCCTACCGCGGGAGGCCCCTGGGGGCGAGCAGTACTTC; CDR3aa: CASLPREAPGGEQYF
abundance: once; v_gene: TRBV6-4; d_gene: -; j_gene: TRBJ2-7; CDR3nt: TGTGCCAGCAGTTACTCGGGGGCTGTCGAGTCTCAATACGAGCAGTACTTC; CDR3aa: CASSYSGAVESQYEQYF
abundance: -; v_gene: TRBV9; d_gene: -; j_gene: TRBJ2-7; CDR3nt: TGTGCCAGCAGCGGAGCTCTGGGATCGACCTCCTACGAGCAGTACTTC; CDR3aa: CASSGALGSTSYEQYF
abundance: -; v_gene: TRBV27; d_gene: TRBD2; j_gene: TRBJ2-2; CDR3nt: TGTGCCAGCACCCGGGGAGGGGACACCGGGGAGCTGTTTTTT; CDR3aa: CASTRGGDTGELFF
abundance: once; v_gene: TRBV10-2; d_gene: TRBD1; j_gene: TRBJ1-4; CDR3nt: TGCGCCAGCAGTGAGTCAGCGACAGGGGGAGAACTGAACTTTTTT; CDR3aa: CASSESATGGELNFF
abundance: -; v_gene: TRBV27; d_gene: TRBD2; j_gene: TRBJ2-7; CDR3nt: TGTGCCAGCAGTTTAGCGGGAGGGTTTTACGAGCAGTACTTC; CDR3aa: CASSLAGGFYEQYF
abundance: -; v_gene: TRBV7-9; d_gene: -; j_gene: TRBJ2-7; CDR3nt: TGTGCCAGCAGCCCCCGGAGGGTTCCCGGGCAGTACTTC; CDR3aa: CASSPRRVPGQYF
abundance: few; v_gene: TRBV28; d_gene: -; j_gene: TRBJ2-7; CDR3nt: TGTGCCAGCAGTTTTGCAGGGACCATATACGAGCAGTACTTC; CDR3aa: CASSFAGTIYEQYF
abundance: -; v_gene: TRBV5-6; d_gene: TRBD2; j_gene: TRBJ2-7; CDR3nt: TGTGCCAGCAGCTTCGCTAGCGGGAGAAACGAGCAGTACTTC; CDR3aa: CASSFASGRNEQYF
abundance: -; v_gene: TRBV5-3; d_gene: TRBD2; j_gene: TRBJ2-1; CDR3nt: TGTGCCAGAAGCTTGGGACTAGCGGGAGGGAGCTCCTACAATGAGCAGTTCTTC; CDR3aa: CARSLGLAGGSSYNEQFF
abundance: -; v_gene: TRBV9; d_gene: -; j_gene: TRBJ1-1; CDR3nt: TGTGCCAGCAGCTCATACGACCTGAACACTGAAGCTTTCTTT; CDR3aa: CASSSYDLNTEAFF
abundance: -; v_gene: TRBV30; d_gene: -; j_gene: TRBJ2-7; CDR3nt: TGTGCCTTAACAGGGTTCCCAACCTACGAGCAGTACTTC; CDR3aa: CALTGFPTYEQYF
abundance: -; v_gene: TRBV5-6; d_gene: -; j_gene: TRBJ2-1; CDR3nt: TGTGCCAGCAGCTTAAGCGGGAATGAGCAGTTCTTC; CDR3aa: CASSLSGNEQFF
abundance: -; v_gene: TRBV7-2; d_gene: TRBD2; j_gene: TRBJ2-1; CDR3nt: TGTGCCAGCAGCTACGGGTCGAGGGACTACTCCTACAATGAGCAGTTCTTC; CDR3aa: CASSYGSRDYSYNEQFF
abundance: -; v_gene: TRBV5-4; d_gene: -; j_gene: TRBJ1-2; CDR3nt: TGTGCCAGCAGCGTCGAGGGGATAATACCTAACTATGGCTACACCTTC; CDR3aa: CASSVEGIIPNYGYTF
abundance: -; v_gene: TRBV7-8; d_gene: TRBD1; j_gene: TRBJ2-2; CDR3nt: TGTGCCAGCAGCTTAGGGGACACAGGGGAACGGGAGCTGTTTTTT; CDR3aa: CASSLGDTGERELFF
abundance: -; v_gene: TRBV29-1; d_gene: -; j_gene: TRBJ2-1; CDR3nt: TGCAGCGTTAACTACCGGGCCGATGAGCAGTTCTTC; CDR3aa: CSVNYRADEQFF
abundance: -; v_gene: TRBV10-1; d_gene: -; j_gene: TRBJ1-2; CDR3nt: TGCGCCAGCAGTGGGGACGGATCCTATGGCTACACCTTC; CDR3aa: CASSGDGSYGYTF
abundance: -; v_gene: TRBV5-1; d_gene: -; j_gene: TRBJ1-4; CDR3nt: TGCGCCAGCAGCTTGGGGCCCCCCCCAGGGTCAACTAATGAAAAACTGTTTTTT; CDR3aa: CASSLGPPPGSTNEKLFF
abundance: once; v_gene: TRBV7-7; d_gene: -; j_gene: TRBJ2-3; CDR3nt: TGTGCCAGCAGCTTATTCTTAGGACCAGGGGCCCGCACAGATACGCAGTATTTT; CDR3aa: CASSLFLGPGARTDTQYF